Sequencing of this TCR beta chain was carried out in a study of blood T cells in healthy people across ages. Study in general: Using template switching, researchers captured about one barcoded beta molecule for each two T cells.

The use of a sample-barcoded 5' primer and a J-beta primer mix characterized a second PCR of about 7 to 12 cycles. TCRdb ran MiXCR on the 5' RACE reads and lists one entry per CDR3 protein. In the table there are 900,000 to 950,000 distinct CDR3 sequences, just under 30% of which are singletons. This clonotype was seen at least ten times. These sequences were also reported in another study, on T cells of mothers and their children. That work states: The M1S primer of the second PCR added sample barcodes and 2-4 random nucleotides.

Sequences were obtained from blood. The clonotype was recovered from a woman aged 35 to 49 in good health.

CDR3 region: CASSLQVARQGGSPLHF. The CDR3 nucleotides are TGTGCCAGCAGTCTACAAGTTGCCCGACAGGGGGGTTCACCCCTCCACTTT. The chain links TRBV12-3 or TRBV12-4 to TRBJ1-6, with 9 bases matching TRBD1. J lost 9 bases, V lost 5 bases, and 14 bases had no gene match. The CDR3 is 17 amino acids.